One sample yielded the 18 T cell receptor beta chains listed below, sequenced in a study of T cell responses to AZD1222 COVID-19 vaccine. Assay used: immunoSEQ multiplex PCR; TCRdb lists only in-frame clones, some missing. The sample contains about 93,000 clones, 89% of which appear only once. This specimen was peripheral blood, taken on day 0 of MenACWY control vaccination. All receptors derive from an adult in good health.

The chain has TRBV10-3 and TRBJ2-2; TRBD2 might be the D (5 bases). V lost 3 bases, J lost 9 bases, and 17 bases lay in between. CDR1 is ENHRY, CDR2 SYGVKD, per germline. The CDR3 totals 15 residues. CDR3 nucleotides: TGTGCCATCAGTGAACCGGGATCCTTGCCCCGGGAGCTGTTTTTT. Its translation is CAISEPGSLPRELFF.

CDR3 residues: CASSEVFRLGFEKLFF. CDR3 bases: TGTGCCAGCAGTGAAGTCTTCAGGCTTGGCTTCGAAAAACTGTTTTTT. The chain couples TRBV6-1 to TRBJ1-4; D remains ambiguous. The CDR3 runs 16 residues. CDR1 and CDR2 (germline): MNHNS, SASEGT. The V end lost 1 base, the J end lost 8 bases, and 17 bases lay between the germline ends.

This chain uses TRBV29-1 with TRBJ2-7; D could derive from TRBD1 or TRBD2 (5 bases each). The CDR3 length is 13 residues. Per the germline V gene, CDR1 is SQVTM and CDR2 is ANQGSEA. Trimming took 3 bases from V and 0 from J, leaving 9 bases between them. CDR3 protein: CSVEGESSYEQYF. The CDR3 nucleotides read TGCAGCGTTGAGGGGGAGAGCTCCTACGAGCAGTACTTC.

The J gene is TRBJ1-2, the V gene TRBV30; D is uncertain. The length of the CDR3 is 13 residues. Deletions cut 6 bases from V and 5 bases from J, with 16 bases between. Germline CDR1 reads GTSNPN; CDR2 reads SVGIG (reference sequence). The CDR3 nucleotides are TGTGCCTGTGCTCCGGGCGTACCATATGGCTACACCTTC. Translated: CACAPGVPYGYTF.

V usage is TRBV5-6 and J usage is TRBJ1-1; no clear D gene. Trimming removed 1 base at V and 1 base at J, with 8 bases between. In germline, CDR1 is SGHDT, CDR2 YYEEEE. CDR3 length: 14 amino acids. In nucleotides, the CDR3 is TGTGCCAGCAGCTTGTTAAGAGCGAACACTGAAGCTTTCTTT. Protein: CASSLLRANTEAFF.

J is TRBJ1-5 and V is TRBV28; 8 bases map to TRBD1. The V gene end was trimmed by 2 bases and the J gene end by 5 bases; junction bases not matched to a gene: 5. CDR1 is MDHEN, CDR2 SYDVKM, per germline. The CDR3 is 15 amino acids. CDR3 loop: CASSLEGTGHQPQHF. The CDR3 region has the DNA TGTGCCAGCAGTTTAGAGGGGACAGGCCATCAGCCCCAGCATTTT.

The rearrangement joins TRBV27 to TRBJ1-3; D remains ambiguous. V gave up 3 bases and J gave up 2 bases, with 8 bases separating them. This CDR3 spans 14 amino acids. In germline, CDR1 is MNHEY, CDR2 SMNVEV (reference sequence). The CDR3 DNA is TGTGCCAGCAGTTTCGGTGGGGCTGGAAACACCATATATTTT. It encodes CASSFGGAGNTIYF.

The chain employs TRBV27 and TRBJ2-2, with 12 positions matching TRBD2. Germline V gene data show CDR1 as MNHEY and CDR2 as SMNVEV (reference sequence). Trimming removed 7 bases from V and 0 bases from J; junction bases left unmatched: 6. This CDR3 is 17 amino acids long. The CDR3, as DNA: TGTGCCAGCACTTGGGGACTAGCGGGTGCGAACACCGGGGAGCTGTTTTTT. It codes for CASTWGLAGANTGELFF.

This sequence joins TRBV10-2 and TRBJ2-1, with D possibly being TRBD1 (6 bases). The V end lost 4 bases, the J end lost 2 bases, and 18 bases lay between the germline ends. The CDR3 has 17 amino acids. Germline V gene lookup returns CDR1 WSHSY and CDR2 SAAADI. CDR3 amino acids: CASSVNRETFPYNEQFF. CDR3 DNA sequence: TGCGCCAGCAGTGTTAACAGGGAGACGTTCCCCTACAATGAGCAGTTCTTC.

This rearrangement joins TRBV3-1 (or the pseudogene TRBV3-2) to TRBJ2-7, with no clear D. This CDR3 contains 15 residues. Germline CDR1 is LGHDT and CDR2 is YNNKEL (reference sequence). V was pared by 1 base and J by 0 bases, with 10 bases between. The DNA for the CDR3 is TGTGCCAGCAGCCAAGTCGCTGACTCCTCCTACGAGCAGTACTTC. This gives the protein CASSQVADSSYEQYF.

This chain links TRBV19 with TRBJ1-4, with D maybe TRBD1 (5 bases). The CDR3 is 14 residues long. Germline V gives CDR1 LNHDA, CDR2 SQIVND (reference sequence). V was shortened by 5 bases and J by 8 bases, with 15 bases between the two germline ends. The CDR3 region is CASSSRQLEEKLFF. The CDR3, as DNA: TGTGCCAGTAGTTCTCGACAGTTGGAGGAAAAACTGTTTTTT. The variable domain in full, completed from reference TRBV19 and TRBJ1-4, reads DGGITQSPKYLFRKEGQNVTLSCEQNLNHDAMYWYRQDPGQGLRLIYYSQIVNDFQKGDIAEGYSVSREKKESFPLTVTSAQKNPTAFYLCASSSRQLEEKLFFGSGTQLSVL.

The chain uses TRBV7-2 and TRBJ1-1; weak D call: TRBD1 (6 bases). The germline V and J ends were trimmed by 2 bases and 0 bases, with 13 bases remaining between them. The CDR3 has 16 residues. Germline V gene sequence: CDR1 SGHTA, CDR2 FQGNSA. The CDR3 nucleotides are TGTGCCAGCAGCTTATCTCCAGGGGTAATGAACACTGAAGCTTTCTTT. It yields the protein CASSLSPGVMNTEAFF.

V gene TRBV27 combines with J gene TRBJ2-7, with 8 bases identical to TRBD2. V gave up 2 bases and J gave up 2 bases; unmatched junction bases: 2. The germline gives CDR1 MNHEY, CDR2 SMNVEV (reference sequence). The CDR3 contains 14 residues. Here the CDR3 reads CASSLGGGTYEQYF. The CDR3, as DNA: TGTGCCAGCAGTTTAGGCGGGGGGACCTACGAGCAGTACTTC.

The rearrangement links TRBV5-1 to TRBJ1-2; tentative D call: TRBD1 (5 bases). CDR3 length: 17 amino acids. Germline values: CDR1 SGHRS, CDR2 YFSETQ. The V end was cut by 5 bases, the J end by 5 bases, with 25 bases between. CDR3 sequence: CASREWFREMVLYGYTF. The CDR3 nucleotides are TGCGCCAGCAGGGAGTGGTTCAGGGAGATGGTCCTTTATGGCTACACCTTC.

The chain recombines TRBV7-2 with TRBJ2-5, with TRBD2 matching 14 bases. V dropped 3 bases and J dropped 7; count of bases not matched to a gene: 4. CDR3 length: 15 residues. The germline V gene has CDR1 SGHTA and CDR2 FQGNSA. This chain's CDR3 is CASSLTSGGAGTQYF. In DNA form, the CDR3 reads TGTGCCAGCAGCTTGACTAGCGGGGGGGCAGGGACCCAGTACTTC.

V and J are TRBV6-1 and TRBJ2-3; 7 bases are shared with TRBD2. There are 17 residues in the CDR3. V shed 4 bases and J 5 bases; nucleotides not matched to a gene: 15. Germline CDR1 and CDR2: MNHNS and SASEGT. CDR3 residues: CASSGGKGSGVQDTQYF. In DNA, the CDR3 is TGTGCCAGCAGTGGGGGAAAGGGGAGCGGGGTTCAAGATACGCAGTATTTT.

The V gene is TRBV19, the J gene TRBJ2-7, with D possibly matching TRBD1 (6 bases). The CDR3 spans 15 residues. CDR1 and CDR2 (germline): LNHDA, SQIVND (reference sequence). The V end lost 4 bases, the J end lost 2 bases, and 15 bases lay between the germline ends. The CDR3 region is CASSTGTGSPYEQYF. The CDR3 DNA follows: TGTGCCAGTAGTACCGGTACAGGGTCCCCCTACGAGCAGTACTTC.

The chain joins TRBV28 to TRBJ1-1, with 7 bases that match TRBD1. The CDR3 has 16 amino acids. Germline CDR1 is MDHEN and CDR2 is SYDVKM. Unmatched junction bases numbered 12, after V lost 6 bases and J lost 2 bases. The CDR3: CASRPTRGTVNTEAFF. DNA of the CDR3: TGTGCCAGCAGACCTACCCGAGGGACAGTAAACACTGAAGCTTTCTTT.